These T cell receptor beta chains were read from a single sample in a study of cytomegalovirus exposure and HLA in healthy donors. Using immunoSEQ multiplex PCR, the repertoire was profiled, and TCRdb retains in-frame clones only, with some absent. The sample contains about 73,000 clones, 75% of which appear only once. Sequencing used PBMCs. The receptors originated from a man aged 70-80 years in good health and CMV-seronegative. Each CDR3 is given with its conserved first and last residue. A D gene is named only where the DNA matches it firmly. Clone sizes are given selectively: once, few, many, or a class where the clone is expanded.

J gene: TRBJ2-1
clone size: .
V gene: TRBV20-1
D gene: TRBD2
CDR3 DNA: TGCGGCGGGAGTTTGCTCAATGAGCAGTTCTTC
CDR3 protein: CGGSLLNEQFF

J gene: TRBJ2-3
clone size: .
V gene: TRBV7-2
D gene: TRBD2
CDR3 DNA: TGTGCCAGCAGCTTTCGACTAGCGGGGGCGACAGATACGCAGTATTTT
CDR3 protein: CASSFRLAGATDTQYF

J gene: TRBJ2-5
clone size: .
V gene: TRBV4-3
D gene: TRBD2
CDR3 DNA: TGCGCCAGCAGCCAAGGGGAGGGCCAGACCCAGTACTTC
CDR3 protein: CASSQGEGQTQYF

J gene: TRBJ2-3
clone size: once
V gene: TRBV6-5
D gene: .
CDR3 DNA: TGTGCCAGCTCCTTTGATAGTTTCGATACGCAGTATTTT
CDR3 protein: CASSFDSFDTQYF

J gene: TRBJ2-5
clone size: .
V gene: TRBV19
D gene: .
CDR3 DNA: TGTGCCAGTAGTTCAGGGGGGGAGACCCAGTACTTC
CDR3 protein: CASSSGGETQYF

J gene: TRBJ2-3
clone size: once
V gene: TRBV2
D gene: .
CDR3 DNA: TGTGCCAGCGTCATGGACAGTAGCACAGATACGCAGTATTTT
CDR3 protein: CASVMDSSTDTQYF

J gene: TRBJ1-6
clone size: .
V gene: TRBV10-3
D gene: TRBD1
CDR3 DNA: TGTGCCATCAGGGAGAGGGACAGGGAGAATTCACCCCTCCACTTT
CDR3 protein: CAIRERDRENSPLHF

J gene: TRBJ1-1
clone size: .
V gene: TRBV27
D gene: .
CDR3 DNA: TGTGCCAGCAGTTCCTGGGGGGAGAACACTGAAGCTTTCTTT
CDR3 protein: CASSSWGENTEAFF

J gene: TRBJ1-2
clone size: .
V gene: TRBV5-6
D gene: .
CDR3 DNA: TGTGCCAGCAGCGCAGGGGTCCTCTATGGCTACACCTTC
CDR3 protein: CASSAGVLYGYTF

J gene: TRBJ2-7
clone size: .
V gene: TRBV9
D gene: TRBD2
CDR3 DNA: TGTGCCAGCAGCGTAGCTGGCGGGAGGGCCCACGAGCAGTACTTC
CDR3 protein: CASSVAGGRAHEQYF

J gene: TRBJ1-4
clone size: .
V gene: TRBV6-1
D gene: TRBD1
CDR3 DNA: TGTGCCAGCAGTGATCTAGGGACAGCGTATGAAAAACTGTTTTTT
CDR3 protein: CASSDLGTAYEKLFF

J gene: TRBJ1-1
clone size: .
V gene: TRBV28
D gene: .
CDR3 DNA: TGTGCCAGCAGTCCCCGCCAGGTCACTGAAGCTTTCTTT
CDR3 protein: CASSPRQVTEAFF

J gene: TRBJ2-7
clone size: .
V gene: TRBV7-2
D gene: TRBD1
CDR3 DNA: TGTGCCAGCAGCCAAGTGGGGACAGCACTCTACGAGCAGTACTTC
CDR3 protein: CASSQVGTALYEQYF

J gene: TRBJ1-2
clone size: .
V gene: TRBV20-1
D gene: .
CDR3 DNA: TGCAGTGCTCTACCTTCATCCGGCTACACCTTC
CDR3 protein: CSALPSSGYTF

J gene: TRBJ2-5
clone size: .
V gene: TRBV10-2
D gene: .
CDR3 DNA: TGCGCCAGCAGGACCGGGGGTGGTGGTCGAGAGGCCCAGTACTTC
CDR3 protein: CASRTGGGGREAQYF

J gene: TRBJ2-7
clone size: .
V gene: TRBV10-3
D gene: .
CDR3 DNA: TGTGCCATCAGGTTCTCTGGCCTAACCGGGGACGAGCAGTACTTC
CDR3 protein: CAIRFSGLTGDEQYF

J gene: TRBJ1-1
clone size: .
V gene: TRBV18
D gene: .
CDR3 DNA: TGTGCCAGCTCACCACCGGGGGGGCAAGGAAGGTACACTGAAGCTTTCTTT
CDR3 protein: CASSPPGGQGRYTEAFF

J gene: TRBJ2-7
clone size: .
V gene: TRBV7-6
D gene: .
CDR3 DNA: TGTGCCAGCAGCCACGGGACAAACTACGAGCAGTACTTC
CDR3 protein: CASSHGTNYEQYF

J gene: TRBJ1-3
clone size: few
V gene: TRBV2
D gene: .
CDR3 DNA: TGTGCCAGCAGTGATGAGGGTAGCTCTGGAAACACCATATATTTT
CDR3 protein: CASSDEGSSGNTIYF

J gene: TRBJ1-2
clone size: .
V gene: TRBV19
D gene: TRBD1
CDR3 DNA: TGTGCCAGTACCACCTCGGACAGGGGGCAAAACTATGGCTACACCTTC
CDR3 protein: CASTTSDRGQNYGYTF

J gene: TRBJ1-1
clone size: .
V gene: TRBV6-5
D gene: TRBD1
CDR3 DNA: TGTGCCAGCCAAGGGGGCGCGAACACTGAAGCTTTCTTT
CDR3 protein: CASQGGANTEAFF

J gene: TRBJ2-5
clone size: .
V gene: TRBV5-1
D gene: TRBD1
CDR3 DNA: TGCGCCAGCAACTCGGGACAGAGCCAAGAGACCCAGTACTTC
CDR3 protein: CASNSGQSQETQYF

J gene: TRBJ2-1
clone size: .
V gene: TRBV7-2
D gene: .
CDR3 DNA: TGTGCCAGCAGCCCCGTAAGTCGAGAGTATGAGCAGTTCTTC
CDR3 protein: CASSPVSREYEQFF

J gene: TRBJ2-5
clone size: .
V gene: TRBV19
D gene: TRBD2
CDR3 DNA: TGTGCCAGTGGGAAAGCGGGGACCAAAGAGACCCAGTACTTC
CDR3 protein: CASGKAGTKETQYF

J gene: TRBJ1-5
clone size: .
V gene: TRBV19
D gene: TRBD1
CDR3 DNA: TGTGCCAGTAGTTCAGAGGACAGGGGCAATCAGCCCCAGCATTTT
CDR3 protein: CASSSEDRGNQPQHF

J gene: TRBJ2-7
clone size: .
V gene: TRBV7-8
D gene: TRBD2
CDR3 DNA: TGTGCCAGCAGCTTAGCTAGCGGGAGGGCCGCCGAGCAGTACTTC
CDR3 protein: CASSLASGRAAEQYF

J gene: TRBJ2-5
clone size: .
V gene: TRBV5-1
D gene: TRBD2
CDR3 DNA: TGCGCCAGCAGCTGGACTAGCGGAACACAAGAGACCCAGTACTTC
CDR3 protein: CASSWTSGTQETQYF

J gene: TRBJ2-7
clone size: .
V gene: TRBV7-2
D gene: .
CDR3 DNA: TGTGCCAGCAGCCGATCGACAGTAGGCTACGAGCAGTACTTC
CDR3 protein: CASSRSTVGYEQYF

J gene: TRBJ2-6
clone size: .
V gene: TRBV19
D gene: TRBD2
CDR3 DNA: TGTGCCAGTAGTAAGCGGGAGGGCTCCCTCTCTGGGGCCAACGTCCTGACTTTC
CDR3 protein: CASSKREGSLSGANVLTF

J gene: TRBJ1-6
clone size: .
V gene: TRBV7-2
D gene: .
CDR3 DNA: TGTGCCAGCAGCACCGGACAGACCCTCGGTAATTCACCCCTCCACTTT
CDR3 protein: CASSTGQTLGNSPLHF

J gene: TRBJ1-1
clone size: .
V gene: TRBV6-5
D gene: .
CDR3 DNA: TGTGCCAGCAGCCGGGGACGGGGGGTTAACACTGAAGCTTTCTTT
CDR3 protein: CASSRGRGVNTEAFF

J gene: TRBJ1-6
clone size: .
V gene: TRBV7-2
D gene: TRBD1
CDR3 DNA: TGTGCCAGCAGCTTACTAGGACAGGGGGGAAATTCACCCCTCCACTTT
CDR3 protein: CASSLLGQGGNSPLHF

J gene: TRBJ2-7
clone size: .
V gene: TRBV7-2
D gene: TRBD2
CDR3 DNA: TGTGCCAGCAGCTCCCAGACTAGCCCGGGGTACGAGCAGTACTTC
CDR3 protein: CASSSQTSPGYEQYF

J gene: TRBJ2-5
clone size: .
V gene: TRBV7-2
D gene: .
CDR3 DNA: TGTGCCAGCAGCTTAGGCCAGGGGGAGACCCAGTACTTC
CDR3 protein: CASSLGQGETQYF

J gene: TRBJ1-1
clone size: .
V gene: TRBV30
D gene: .
CDR3 DNA: TGTGCCTGGAGTTGGGTACAGGTGACCACTGAAGCTTTCTTT
CDR3 protein: CAWSWVQVTTEAFF

J gene: TRBJ2-5
clone size: .
V gene: TRBV5-1
D gene: .
CDR3 DNA: TGCGCCAGCAGCTCGGAGGGACAGTGGGAGACCCAGTACTTC
CDR3 protein: CASSSEGQWETQYF

J gene: TRBJ2-4
clone size: once
V gene: TRBV19
D gene: .
CDR3 DNA: TGTGCCAGTAGTATTGGGGGGGGCTTCAACATTCAGTACTTC
CDR3 protein: CASSIGGGFNIQYF

J gene: TRBJ2-7
clone size: .
V gene: TRBV7-8
D gene: TRBD2
CDR3 DNA: TGTGCCAGCAGCCCGGGACTAGCGGGCAACTCCTACGAGCAGTACTTC
CDR3 protein: CASSPGLAGNSYEQYF

J gene: TRBJ2-1
clone size: .
V gene: TRBV30
D gene: .
CDR3 DNA: TGTGCCGGCGGAGGGGGGGGGTGGGGTGAGCAGTTCTTC
CDR3 protein: CAGGGGGWGEQFF

J gene: TRBJ2-7
clone size: .
V gene: TRBV6-5
D gene: .
CDR3 DNA: TGTGCCAGCAGTTACTCTCTGTCGGGGGAGCAGTACTTC
CDR3 protein: CASSYSLSGEQYF

J gene: TRBJ1-6
clone size: .
V gene: TRBV5-1
D gene: TRBD1
CDR3 DNA: TGCGCCAGCAGCGTGGACAGGGGGAATAATTCACCCCTCCACTTT
CDR3 protein: CASSVDRGNNSPLHF

J gene: TRBJ2-1
clone size: few
V gene: TRBV5-8
D gene: .
CDR3 DNA: TGTGCCAGCAGCTTGGACCGGGGGTACAATGAGCAGTTCTTC
CDR3 protein: CASSLDRGYNEQFF

J gene: TRBJ1-3
clone size: .
V gene: TRBV5-4
D gene: TRBD1
CDR3 DNA: TGTGCCAGCAGCTTGACAGGGGCTGGAAACACCATATATTTT
CDR3 protein: CASSLTGAGNTIYF

J gene: TRBJ1-1
clone size: few
V gene: TRBV10-3
D gene: .
CDR3 DNA: TGTGCCATCAGTGTGGGGCTGGGGACTGAAGCTTTCTTT
CDR3 protein: CAISVGLGTEAFF

J gene: TRBJ2-1
clone size: .
V gene: TRBV9
D gene: .
CDR3 DNA: TGTGCCAGCAGCGTAGCTACACTAGGAGCTTACAATGAGCAGTTCTTC
CDR3 protein: CASSVATLGAYNEQFF

J gene: TRBJ2-7
clone size: few
V gene: TRBV10-3
D gene: TRBD1
CDR3 DNA: TGTGCCATCAGTGACTCCGACAGGGCGGTCCGCGAGCAGTACTTC
CDR3 protein: CAISDSDRAVREQYF

J gene: TRBJ1-1
clone size: .
V gene: TRBV7-6
D gene: TRBD1
CDR3 DNA: TGTGCCAGCAGCCCTGGGACAGGGGGCACTGAAGCTTTCTTT
CDR3 protein: CASSPGTGGTEAFF

J gene: TRBJ1-1
clone size: few
V gene: TRBV30
D gene: .
CDR3 DNA: TGTGCCTGGGGCCTGAACACTGAAGCTTTCTTT
CDR3 protein: CAWGLNTEAFF

J gene: TRBJ2-3
clone size: .
V gene: TRBV27
D gene: .
CDR3 DNA: TGTGCCAGCAAACCGGGGAGCAGCACAGATACGCAGTATTTT
CDR3 protein: CASKPGSSTDTQYF

J gene: TRBJ1-2
clone size: .
V gene: TRBV6-5
D gene: .
CDR3 DNA: TGTGCCAGCAGTCAGGGTAACTATGGCTACACCTTC
CDR3 protein: CASSQGNYGYTF

J gene: TRBJ2-1
clone size: .
V gene: TRBV5-1
D gene: TRBD2
CDR3 DNA: TGCGCCAGCAGCACTACTAGCGGGAGCAACTTTGAGCAGTTCTTC
CDR3 protein: CASSTTSGSNFEQFF

J gene: TRBJ1-6
clone size: .
V gene: TRBV9
D gene: .
CDR3 DNA: TGTGCCAGCAGCGCGGGGACACCATTTGATTCACCCCTCCACTTT
CDR3 protein: CASSAGTPFDSPLHF